This entry lists 11 T cell receptor beta chains sequenced from one sample in a study of shared clonotypes between healthy human individuals. Profiling relied on immunoSEQ multiplex PCR, and the TCRdb table lists in-frame clones only, not all of them. This table has 1.6 million or so clones, approximately 97% appearing once. Sequencing input: naive CD4+ T cells sorted from blood. Documented subset: CD45RA+ positively selected. Receptors originate from a man between 25 and 39 years old in good health.

V gene TRBV28 combines with J gene TRBJ2-7; tentatively, D is TRBD1 or TRBD2 (5 bases each). The germline gives CDR1 MDHEN, CDR2 SYDVKM. V was pared by 3 bases and J by 0 bases, with 9 bases between. This CDR3 comprises 14 residues. CDR3 nucleotide sequence: TGTGCCAGCAGTTTTGACGGGGCCTCCTACGAGCAGTACTTC. Its translation is CASSFDGASYEQYF.

The V gene is TRBV2, the J gene TRBJ2-3; no reliable D call. The length of the CDR3 is 15 residues. Germline loops: CDR1 SNHLY, CDR2 FYNNEI. V was clipped by 6 bases and J by 2 bases, with 15 bases between them. DNA of the CDR3: TGTGCCAGCAGGGAGATAAACTTAGCCACAGATACGCAGTATTTT. Its protein product is CASREINLATDTQYF.

As concerns this clone: Other DNA sequences in this specimen translate into the identical CDR3. The V gene is TRBV6-5, the J gene TRBJ1-2; no firm D call. Germline values: CDR1 MNHEY, CDR2 SVGAGI. V was clipped by 4 bases and J by 4 bases, with 10 bases between them. The CDR3 is made up of 13 amino acids. CDR3 sequence: CASSSRESYGYTF. The DNA for the CDR3 is TGTGCCAGCAGTTCAAGGGAAAGCTATGGCTACACCTTC.

The chain joins TRBV5-4 to TRBJ1-1, with 7 bases lining up with TRBD1. The CDR3 runs to 14 residues. Germline CDR1 reads SGHNT; CDR2 reads YYREEE (reference sequence). V dropped 2 bases and J dropped 4; count of bases not matched to a gene: 5. CDR3 in amino acids: CASSFDRVSTEAFF. The CDR3 region has the DNA TGTGCCAGCAGCTTCGACAGGGTATCCACTGAAGCTTTCTTT.

The chain recombines TRBV2 with TRBJ2-7; tentatively, D is TRBD1 or TRBD2 (5 bases each). The CDR3 loop spans 17 amino acids. The germline gives CDR1 SNHLY, CDR2 FYNNEI. With 0 bases removed from V and 6 bases from J, the gap between germline ends came to 21 bases. The CDR3 here is CASSEAPLAVGDAEQYF. Written as DNA, the CDR3 is TGTGCCAGCAGTGAAGCGCCCCTTGCGGTAGGGGACGCCGAGCAGTACTTC.

This chain links TRBV18 with TRBJ1-2, with D possibly TRBD1 on 5 matching bases. The ends were cut back, 3 bases at V and 7 bases at J, with 18 bases in the middle. The CDR3 sequence is 15 residues long. Germline CDR1 reads KGHSH; CDR2 reads LQKENI. CDR3 region: CASSPIQGANGGYTF. In DNA form, the CDR3 reads TGTGCCAGCTCACCGATCCAGGGTGCAAACGGTGGCTACACCTTC.

This chain uses TRBV25-1 with TRBJ2-7; 14 bases align to TRBD2. The CDR3 contains 18 residues. Germline assignment: CDR1 MGHDK and CDR2 SYGVNS. V lost 4 bases, J lost 0 bases, and 8 bases stayed unmatched. CDR3 loop: CASSGAPGTSGSSYEQYF. Here the CDR3 DNA reads TGTGCCAGCAGTGGGGCCCCCGGGACTAGCGGGAGCTCCTACGAGCAGTACTTC.

V gene TRBV5-1 combines with J gene TRBJ2-2, with 7 nucleotides matching TRBD2. There are 17 residues in the CDR3. The germline V gene encodes CDR1 SGHRS and CDR2 YFSETQ. V lost 5 bases, J lost 4 bases, and 14 bases stayed unmatched. This CDR3 is CASSPGRALAGTGELFF. In DNA, the CDR3 is TGCGCCAGCAGTCCGGGGAGGGCCTTAGCGGGCACCGGGGAGCTGTTTTTT.

J is TRBJ2-7 and V is TRBV5-1; TRBD2 aligns across 7 bases. CDR1 and CDR2 (germline): SGHRS, YFSETQ. V shed 4 bases, J shed 2 bases, and the junction held 3 bases outside the gene matches. The CDR3 has 13 residues. The CDR3 protein is CASSQREPYEQYF. For the CDR3, the DNA is TGCGCCAGCAGCCAGCGGGAACCCTACGAGCAGTACTTC.

V gene TRBV6-1 combines with J gene TRBJ1-1; TRBD1 agrees at 7 bases. V gave up 5 bases and J gave up 7 bases; unmatched junction bases: 7. Germline V lookup: CDR1 MNHNS, CDR2 SASEGT. There are 13 residues in the CDR3. As DNA, the CDR3 is TGTGCCAGCAGTACGACAGGGCACTTTGAAGCTTTCTTT. This codes for CASSTTGHFEAFF.

With regard to this clone: Compared with germline, one end of the junction differs, possibly owing to a read error. The chain is built from TRBV7-7 and TRBJ2-6; 7 bases agree with TRBD1. Germline CDR1 is SSHAT and CDR2 is FNYEAQ (reference sequence). This CDR3 region has 18 residues. The CDR3 DNA reads as TGTGCTAGCAGCCCGGACAGGCCACAACCTACTGGGGCCAACGTCCTGACTTTC. Protein product: CASSPDRPQPTGANVLTF.